The subject of this entry is one T cell receptor beta chain. The antigen is undetermined. The germline gives CDR1 LNHDA, CDR2 SQIVND (reference sequence). The CDR3 sequence is 16 residues long. Trimming left V 3 bases short and J 0 bases short, with 9 bases between. This entry belongs to a study of shared clonotypes between healthy human individuals. Regarding the study as a whole: Compared with clonotypes that all four donors shared, non-shared clonotypes had lower generation probabilities.

Method: immunoSEQ multiplex PCR; TCRdb's copy keeps in-frame clones and lacks some. The sample includes roughly 2,000,000 clones, about 95% of them seen just once. Positive CCR7 selection of CD45RO-negative cells yielded the naive CD8 cells, and terminally differentiated effector memory CD45RA+ cells were excluded. This chain links TRBV19 with TRBJ1-6; no clear D. This receptor was obtained from a man in his late teens or twenties in good health. Sample: naive CD8+ T cells sorted from blood. CDR3 loop: CASSMSPDSYNSPLHF. In DNA form, the CDR3 reads TGTGCCAGTAGTATGTCCCCGGACTCCTATAATTCACCCCTCCACTTT.